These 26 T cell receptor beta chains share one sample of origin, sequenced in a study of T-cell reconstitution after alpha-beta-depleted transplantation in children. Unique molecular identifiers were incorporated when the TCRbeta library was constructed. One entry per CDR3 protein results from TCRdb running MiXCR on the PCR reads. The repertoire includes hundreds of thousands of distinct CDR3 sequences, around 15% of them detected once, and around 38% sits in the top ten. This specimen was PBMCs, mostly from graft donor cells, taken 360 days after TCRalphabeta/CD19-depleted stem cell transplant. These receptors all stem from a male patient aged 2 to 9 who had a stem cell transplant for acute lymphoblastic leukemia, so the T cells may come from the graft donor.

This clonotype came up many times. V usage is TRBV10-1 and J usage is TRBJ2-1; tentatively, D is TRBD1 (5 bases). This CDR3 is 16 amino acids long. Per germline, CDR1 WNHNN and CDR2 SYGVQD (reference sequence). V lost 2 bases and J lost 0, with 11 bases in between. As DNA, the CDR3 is TGCGCCAGCAGTGAGGACAGTATCCCCTCCTACAATGAGCAGTTCTTC. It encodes CASSEDSIPSYNEQFF.

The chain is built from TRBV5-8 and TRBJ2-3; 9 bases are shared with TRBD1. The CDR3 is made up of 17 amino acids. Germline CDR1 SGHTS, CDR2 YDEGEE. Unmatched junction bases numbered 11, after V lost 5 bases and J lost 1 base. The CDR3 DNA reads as TGTGCCAGCAGGGACCGGGACAGGGTCTTCGGCACAGATACGCAGTATTTT. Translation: CASRDRDRVFGTDTQYF.

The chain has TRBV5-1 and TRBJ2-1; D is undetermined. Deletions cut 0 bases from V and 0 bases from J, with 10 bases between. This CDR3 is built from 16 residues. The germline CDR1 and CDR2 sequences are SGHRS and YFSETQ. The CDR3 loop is CASSLDYSGSYNEQFF. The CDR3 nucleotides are TGCGCCAGCAGCTTGGACTACTCGGGCTCCTACAATGAGCAGTTCTTC.

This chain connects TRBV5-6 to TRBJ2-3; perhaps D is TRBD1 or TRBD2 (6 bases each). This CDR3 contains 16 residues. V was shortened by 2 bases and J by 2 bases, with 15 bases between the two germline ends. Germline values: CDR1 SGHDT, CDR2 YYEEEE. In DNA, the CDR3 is TGTGCCAGCAGCTTAGGGGGTAGCGGTCTCACAGATACGCAGTATTTT. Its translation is CASSLGGSGLTDTQYF.

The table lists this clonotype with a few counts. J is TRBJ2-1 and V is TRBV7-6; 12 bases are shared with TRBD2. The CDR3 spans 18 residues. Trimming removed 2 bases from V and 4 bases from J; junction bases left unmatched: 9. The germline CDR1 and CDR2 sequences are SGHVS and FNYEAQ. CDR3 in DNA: TGTGCCAGCAGCTTAAAGGAGACTAGCGGGAGTATGTACAATGAGCAGTTCTTC. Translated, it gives CASSLKETSGSMYNEQFF.

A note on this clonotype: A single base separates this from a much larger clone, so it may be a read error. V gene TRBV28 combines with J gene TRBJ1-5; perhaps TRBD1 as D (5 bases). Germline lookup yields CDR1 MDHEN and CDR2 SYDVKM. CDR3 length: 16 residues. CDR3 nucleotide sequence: TGTGTCAGCAGTTTCGGGACGCGACAACAAAATCAGCCCCAGCATTTT. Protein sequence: CVSSFGTRQQNQPQHF.

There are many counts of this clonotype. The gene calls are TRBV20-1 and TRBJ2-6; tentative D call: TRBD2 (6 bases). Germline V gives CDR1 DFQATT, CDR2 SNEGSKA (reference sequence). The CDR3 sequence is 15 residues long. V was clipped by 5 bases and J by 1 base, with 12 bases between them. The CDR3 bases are TGCAGTGCTTTGCGGGGCTCATCTGGGGCCAACGTCCTGACTTTC. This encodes CSALRGSSGANVLTF.

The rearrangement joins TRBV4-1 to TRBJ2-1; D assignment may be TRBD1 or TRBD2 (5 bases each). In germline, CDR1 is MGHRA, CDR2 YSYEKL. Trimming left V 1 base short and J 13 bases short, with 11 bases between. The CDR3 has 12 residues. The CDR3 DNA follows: TGCGCCAGCAGCCAAGGGCTAGGGGACCAGTTCTTC. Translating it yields CASSQGLGDQFF.

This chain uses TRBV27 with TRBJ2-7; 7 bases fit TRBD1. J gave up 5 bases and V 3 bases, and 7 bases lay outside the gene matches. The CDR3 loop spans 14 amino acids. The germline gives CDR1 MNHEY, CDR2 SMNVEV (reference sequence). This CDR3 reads CASSLMTGHNEQYF. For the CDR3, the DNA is TGTGCCAGCAGTTTGATGACAGGGCACAACGAGCAGTACTTC.

This CDR3 reads CASSYFPGDRDEQFF. In DNA, the CDR3 is TGTGCCAGCAGTTACTTCCCCGGGGATCGAGATGAGCAGTTCTTC. This sequence joins TRBV6-5 and TRBJ2-1, with D perhaps TRBD2 (5 bases). The CDR3 runs 15 residues. Trimming removed 1 base at V and 8 bases at J, with 15 bases between. Germline V lookup: CDR1 MNHEY, CDR2 SVGAGI.

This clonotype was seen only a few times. The chain's CDR3 is CASSLRTADEKLFF. The DNA of the CDR3 is TGTGCCAGCAGCTTAAGGACAGCAGATGAAAAACTGTTTTTT. This sequence joins TRBV7-8 and TRBJ1-4; D might be TRBD1 (6 bases). The CDR3 is made up of 14 amino acids. The germline V gene has CDR1 SGHVS and CDR2 FQNEAQ. The V end lost 2 bases, the J end lost 6 bases, and 10 bases lay between the germline ends.

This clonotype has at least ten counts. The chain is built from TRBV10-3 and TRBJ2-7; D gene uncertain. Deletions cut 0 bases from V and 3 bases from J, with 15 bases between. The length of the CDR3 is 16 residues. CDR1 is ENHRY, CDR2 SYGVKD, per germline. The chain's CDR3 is CAISESPPALGYEQYF. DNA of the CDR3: TGTGCCATCAGTGAGTCCCCGCCAGCGCTCGGCTACGAGCAGTACTTC.

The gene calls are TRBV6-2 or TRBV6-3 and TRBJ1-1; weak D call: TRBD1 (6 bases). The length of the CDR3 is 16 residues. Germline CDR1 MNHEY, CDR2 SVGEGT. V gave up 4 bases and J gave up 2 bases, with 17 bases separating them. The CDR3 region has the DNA TGTGCCAGCAGTTCAACAGGGCAGCTTAGAAACACTGAAGCTTTCTTT. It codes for CASSSTGQLRNTEAFF.

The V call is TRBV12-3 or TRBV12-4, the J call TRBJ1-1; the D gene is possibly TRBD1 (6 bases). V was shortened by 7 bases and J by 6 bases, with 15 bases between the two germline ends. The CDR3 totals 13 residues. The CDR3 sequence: CASTLTGSPEAFF. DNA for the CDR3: TGTGCCAGCACCCTAACAGGGTCCCCTGAAGCTTTCTTT.

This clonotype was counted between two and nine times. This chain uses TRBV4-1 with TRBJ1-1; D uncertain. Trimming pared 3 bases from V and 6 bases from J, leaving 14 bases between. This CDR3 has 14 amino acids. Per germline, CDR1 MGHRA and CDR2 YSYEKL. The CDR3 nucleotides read TGCGCCAGCAGCCAGAGGGCGAGCCTAGCTGAAGCTTTCTTT. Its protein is CASSQRASLAEAFF.

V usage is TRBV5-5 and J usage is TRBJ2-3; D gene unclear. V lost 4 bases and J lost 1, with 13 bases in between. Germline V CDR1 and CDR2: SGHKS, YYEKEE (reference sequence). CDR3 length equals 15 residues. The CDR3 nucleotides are TGTGCCAGCAGCGGATCCCCCCTTTGCACAGATACGCAGTATTTT. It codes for CASSGSPLCTDTQYF.

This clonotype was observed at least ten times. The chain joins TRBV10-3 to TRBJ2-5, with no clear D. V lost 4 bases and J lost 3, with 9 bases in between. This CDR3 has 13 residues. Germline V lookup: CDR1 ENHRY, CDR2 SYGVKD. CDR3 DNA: TGTGCCATCAGTGCTGTCCCTGAAGAGACCCAGTACTTC. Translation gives CAISAVPEETQYF.

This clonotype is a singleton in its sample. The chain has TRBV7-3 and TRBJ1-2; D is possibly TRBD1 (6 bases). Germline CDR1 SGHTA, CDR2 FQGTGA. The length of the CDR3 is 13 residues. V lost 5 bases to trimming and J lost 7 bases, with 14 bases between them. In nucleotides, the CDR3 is TGTGCCAGCAGCCCAGGGGTAACTGGTGGCTACACCTTC. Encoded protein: CASSPGVTGGYTF.

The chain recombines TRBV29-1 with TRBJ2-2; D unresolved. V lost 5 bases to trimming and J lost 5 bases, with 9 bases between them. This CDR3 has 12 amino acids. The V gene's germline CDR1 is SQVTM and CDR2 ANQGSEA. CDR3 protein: CSVLLLTGELFF. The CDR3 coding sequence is TGCAGCGTTTTGCTCTTGACCGGGGAGCTGTTTTTT.

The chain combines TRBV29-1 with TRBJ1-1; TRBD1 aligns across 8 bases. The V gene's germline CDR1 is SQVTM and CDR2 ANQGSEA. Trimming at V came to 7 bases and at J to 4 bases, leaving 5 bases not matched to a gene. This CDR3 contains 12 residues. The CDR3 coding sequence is TGCAGCGCCCGGACAGGGCGCACTGAAGCTTTCTTT. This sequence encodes CSARTGRTEAFF.

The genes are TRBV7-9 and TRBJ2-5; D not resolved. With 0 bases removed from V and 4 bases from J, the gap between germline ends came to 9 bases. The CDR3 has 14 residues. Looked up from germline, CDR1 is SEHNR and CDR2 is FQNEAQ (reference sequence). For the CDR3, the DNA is TGTGCCAGCAGCTTAGCGGACCCCAGAGAGACCCAGTACTTC. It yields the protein CASSLADPRETQYF.

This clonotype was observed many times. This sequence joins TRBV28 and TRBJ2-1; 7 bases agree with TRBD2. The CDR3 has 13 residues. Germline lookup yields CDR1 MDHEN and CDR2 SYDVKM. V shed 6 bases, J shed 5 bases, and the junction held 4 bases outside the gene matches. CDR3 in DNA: TGTGCCAGCAGGTGGGGGGGAAACAATGAGCAGTTCTTC. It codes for CASRWGGNNEQFF.

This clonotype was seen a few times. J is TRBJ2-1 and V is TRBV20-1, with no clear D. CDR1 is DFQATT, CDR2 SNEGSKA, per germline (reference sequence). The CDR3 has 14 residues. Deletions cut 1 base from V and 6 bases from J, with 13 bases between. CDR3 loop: CSARGKVSINEQFF. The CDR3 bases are TGCAGTGCTAGAGGAAAAGTCTCTATCAATGAGCAGTTCTTC.

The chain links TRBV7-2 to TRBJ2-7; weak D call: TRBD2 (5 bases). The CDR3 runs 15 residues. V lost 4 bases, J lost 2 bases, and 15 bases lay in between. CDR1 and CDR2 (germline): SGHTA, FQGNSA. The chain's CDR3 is CASSSSTLQTYEQYF. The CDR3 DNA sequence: TGTGCCAGCAGCTCTAGCACCCTACAGACCTACGAGCAGTACTTC.

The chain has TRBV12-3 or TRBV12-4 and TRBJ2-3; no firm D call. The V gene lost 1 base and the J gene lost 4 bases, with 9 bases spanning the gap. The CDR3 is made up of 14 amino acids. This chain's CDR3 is CASSLVGWPDTQYF. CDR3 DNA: TGTGCCAGCAGTTTAGTAGGCTGGCCAGATACGCAGTATTTT.

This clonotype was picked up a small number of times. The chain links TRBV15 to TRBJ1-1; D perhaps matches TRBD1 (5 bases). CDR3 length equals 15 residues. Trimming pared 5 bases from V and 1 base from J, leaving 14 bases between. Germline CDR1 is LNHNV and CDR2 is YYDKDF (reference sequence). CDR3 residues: CATSSRVMKNTEAFF. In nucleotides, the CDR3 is TGTGCCACCAGCTCCAGGGTCATGAAGAACACTGAAGCTTTCTTT.